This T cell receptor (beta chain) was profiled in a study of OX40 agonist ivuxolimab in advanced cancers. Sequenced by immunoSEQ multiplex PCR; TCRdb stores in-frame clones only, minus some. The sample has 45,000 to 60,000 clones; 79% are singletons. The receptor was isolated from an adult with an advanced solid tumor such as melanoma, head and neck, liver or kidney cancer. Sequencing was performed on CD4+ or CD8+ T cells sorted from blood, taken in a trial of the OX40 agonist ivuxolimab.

CDR3 loop: CASSLYLGLRWVGEQFF. CDR3 sequence (DNA): TGTGCCAGCAGCTTATATTTGGGACTACGATGGGTTGGTGAGCAGTTCTTC. The V and J genes are TRBV7-9 and TRBJ2-1, with 7 nucleotides matching TRBD2. The J segment lost 9 bases and the V segment lost 2 bases, leaving 16 bases of the junction unmatched. CDR1 SEHNR and CDR2 FQNEAQ come from the germline V gene (reference sequence). This CDR3 has 17 residues.